The next 32 T cell receptor beta chains were all read from a single sample in a study of read filtering for tumor transcriptome and immune sequencing (dated by TCRdb to 2018 to 2020). The instrument given in TCRdb is Illumina HiSeq 4000. Starting from 400 ng RNA, TCR libraries were constructed with the Immunoverse kit using molecular barcoded adaptors that cover the alpha/delta and beta/gamma chains. Through fastp at Q25 and MiXCR, TCRdb rebuilt clones from the public reads, retaining in-frame beta chains. CDR3 protein duplicates are merged, each entry listing the most common genes and DNA. This sample has around 58,000 distinct CDR3 sequences in its table, and about 15% of those were observed once. 45% to 50% of the sample is held by the ten biggest clonotypes. The sample was a population of CD138-negative cells sorted from bone marrow. The label giving this sample's cell subset or site can be read as: bone marrow mononuclear cells depleted of CD138+ plasma/myeloma cells by negative magnetic selection. Every receptor here comes from a donor aged 40 or over with multiple myeloma.

This clonotype was recorded many times. The V call is TRBV30, the J call TRBJ2-2, with 12 bases lining up with TRBD2. Germline-derived CDR1 and CDR2 are GTSNPN and SVGIG (reference sequence). There are 14 residues in the CDR3. The V and J ends lost 6 bases and 4 bases, in that order; junction bases with no gene match: 3. The CDR3, as DNA: TGTGCCTGCCTAGCGGGAGGGCCCACCGGGGAGCTGTTTTTT. Amino acid sequence: CACLAGGPTGELFF.

Ten or more counts support this clonotype. V gene TRBV7-8 combines with J gene TRBJ2-7; D uncertain. Trimming took off 3 bases at V and 4 bases at J, with 10 bases between the two ends. The germline V gene has CDR1 SGHVS and CDR2 FQNEAQ. The CDR3 consists of 13 residues. The chain's CDR3 is CASSFPDLYEQYF. CDR3 DNA sequence: TGTGCCAGCAGCTTTCCGGACCTTTACGAGCAGTACTTC.

In its sample, this clonotype was seen a few times. A much larger clone lies a single base off, so this may be a read error. The chain has TRBV5-1 and TRBJ2-3, with 13 nucleotides matching TRBD2. The length of the CDR3 is 16 residues. Germline CDR1 is SGHRS and CDR2 is YFSETQ. CDR3 in DNA: TGCACCAGCAGCTTACTAGCGGGAGGGCCCACAGATACGCAGTATTTT. It is translated as CTSSLLAGGPTDTQYF.

Concerning this clonotype: A much larger clone differs from this one at a single base, so this may be a read error. V is TRBV19 and J is TRBJ2-1; tentatively, D is TRBD2 (5 bases). V shed 2 bases and J shed 0 bases, with 17 bases lying between them. Germline V gene sequence: CDR1 LNHDA, CDR2 SQIVND (reference sequence). This CDR3 contains 18 residues. CDR3 DNA: TGTGCCAGTAGTATAAGGTCCACCGCGGGTAGCTCCTACAATGAGCAGTTCTTC. Translation: CASSIRSTAGSSYNEQFF.

This clonotype has ten or more counts. The chain recombines TRBV7-2 with TRBJ2-5, with D hard to call. Germline V gene lookup returns CDR1 SGHTA and CDR2 FQGNSA. Trimming took off 5 bases at V and 5 bases at J, with 15 bases between the two ends. This CDR3 comprises 14 residues. CDR3 in DNA: TGTGCCAGCAGCCTTCGACCCAAAGGGGAGACCCAGTACTTC. This sequence encodes CASSLRPKGETQYF. The complete variable domain, with remaining parts taken from reference TRBV7-2 and TRBJ2-5, reads GAGVSQSPSNKVTEKGKDVELRCDPISGHTALYWYRQSLGQGLEFLIYFQGNSAPDKSGLPSDRFSAERTGGSVSTLTIQRTQQEDSAVYLCASSLRPKGETQYFGPGTRLLVL.

The rearrangement uses TRBV29-1 and TRBJ2-2; 12 bases agree with TRBD2. The CDR3 extends over 17 amino acids. V lost 4 bases, J lost 4 bases, and 10 bases stayed unmatched. Germline values: CDR1 SQVTM, CDR2 ANQGSEA. The CDR3 region is CSVGALAGGGGTGELFF. Written as DNA, the CDR3 is TGCAGCGTTGGGGCGCTAGCGGGAGGGGGTGGCACCGGGGAGCTGTTTTTT.

This clonotype has a count of ten or more. V and J are TRBV18 and TRBJ2-1; 9 nucleotides match TRBD2. V dropped 1 base and J dropped 5; count of bases not matched to a gene: 6. Germline loops: CDR1 KGHSH, CDR2 LQKENI. This CDR3 is built from 16 residues. CDR3 region: CASSPRETSGHNEQFF. The DNA for the CDR3 is TGTGCCAGCTCACCACGGGAGACTAGCGGACACAATGAGCAGTTCTTC.

This clonotype appeared many times. Here the CDR3 reads CSARTTSYEQYF. CDR3 coding DNA: TGCAGCGCTAGGACAACCTCCTACGAGCAGTACTTC. The rearrangement links TRBV29-1 to TRBJ2-7; D is possibly TRBD1 (5 bases). The V end was cut by 7 bases, the J end by 0 bases, with 10 bases between. The CDR3 contains 12 residues. Germline loops: CDR1 SQVTM, CDR2 ANQGSEA.

The table lists this clonotype with a few counts. CDR3: CASSLARSGELFF. The CDR3 DNA reads as TGTGCCAGCAGTTTGGCCAGGTCCGGGGAGCTGTTTTTT. The chain recombines TRBV27 with TRBJ2-2; D gene uncertain. Trimming stripped 3 bases from V and 6 bases from J, with 8 bases between. CDR1 is MNHEY and CDR2 is SMNVEV in the germline V gene (reference sequence). The CDR3 is made up of 13 amino acids.

Regarding this clonotype: The junction differs from germline at one of its ends, possibly a read error. CDR3 sequence: CVSSPRSQVSYEQYF. The CDR3 bases are TGTGTCAGCTCACCGCGATCCCAGGTATCCTACGAGCAGTACTTC. This rearrangement joins TRBV18 to TRBJ2-7, with D uncertain. Per the germline V gene, CDR1 is KGHSH and CDR2 is LQKENI. This CDR3 contains 15 residues.

A word on this clonotype: A much bigger clone sits one base away, suggesting this may be a read error. In DNA, the CDR3 is TGTGCCAGCAGTGAATGGTCCAGGGGGCCAAGAAGCCCTATGGACACTGAAGCTTTCTTT. This translates into CASSEWSRGPRSPMDTEAFF. V gene TRBV25-1 combines with J gene TRBJ1-1; TRBD1 matches 8 bases. The trim removed 1 base at V and 3 bases at J, leaving 19 bases unmatched. There are 20 residues in the CDR3. Germline assignment: CDR1 MGHDK and CDR2 SYGVNS.

The rearrangement joins TRBV24-1 to TRBJ2-3, with TRBD1 matching over 7 bases. This CDR3 region has 15 residues. CDR1 KGHDR and CDR2 SFDVKD come from the germline V gene. V dropped 0 bases and J dropped 2; count of bases not matched to a gene: 1. CDR3 region: CATSDLTGDTDTQYF. DNA for the CDR3: TGTGCCACCAGTGATTTGACAGGGGACACAGATACGCAGTATTTT.

This clonotype appeared a few times. This chain joins TRBV12-3 or TRBV12-4 and TRBJ2-2, with D perhaps TRBD1 or TRBD2 (5 bases each). Trimming shortened V by 8 bases and J by 0 bases, and 16 bases separated the two germline ends. The CDR3 has 16 residues. The DNA for the CDR3 is TGTGCCAGCCTTTTAGGGGCGGGTGCGAACACCGGGGAGCTGTTTTTT. It is translated as CASLLGAGANTGELFF.

About this clonotype: The germline gene is not matched at one end of the junction; a read error may be the cause. The chain has TRBV6-6 and TRBJ2-1; D possibly matches TRBD1 or TRBD2 (5 bases each). Germline V gene lookup returns CDR1 MNHNY and CDR2 SVGAGI (reference sequence). This CDR3 has 15 residues. The CDR3 protein is CASSYVRGLYNVQFF. The CDR3 DNA sequence: TGTGCCAGCAGTTACGTCCGGGGCCTCTACAATGTGCAGTTCTTC.

At least ten counts were recorded for this clonotype. This sequence joins TRBV14 and TRBJ2-7; D tentatively fits TRBD1 or TRBD2 (5 bases each). Germline values: CDR1 SGHDN, CDR2 FVKESK. The CDR3 is 17 residues long. V was pared by 4 bases and J by 2 bases, with 21 bases between. In DNA form, the CDR3 reads TGTGCCAGCAGCCCAACCAAATGGGGGAAACCTCCCTACGAGCAGTACTTC. Encoded protein: CASSPTKWGKPPYEQYF.

Regarding this clonotype: A read error may be the cause here, since a much bigger clone is one base away. The genes are TRBV6-6 and TRBJ2-6; D possibly corresponds to TRBD1 (5 bases). Germline V gene lookup returns CDR1 MNHNY and CDR2 SVGAGI (reference sequence). The CDR3 is made up of 15 amino acids. The chain's CDR3 is CASSYSPPGANVQTF. In DNA form, the CDR3 reads TGTGCCAGCAGTTATTCTCCTCCTGGGGCCAACGTCCAGACTTTC.

This chain links TRBV24-1 with TRBJ2-2; 7 positions match TRBD2. The ends lost 3 bases at V and 4 bases at J; junction bases unmatched: 10. The CDR3 is 17 amino acids. CDR1 is KGHDR and CDR2 is SFDVKD in the germline V gene. CDR3 sequence: CATSDPRGGLSTGELFF. The CDR3 coding sequence is TGTGCCACCAGTGATCCCCGGGGAGGGCTAAGCACCGGGGAGCTGTTTTTT.

This clonotype was counted many times. This chain links TRBV7-9 with TRBJ2-1; the match to TRBD1 covers 7 bases. V was pared by 5 bases and J by 12 bases, with 13 bases of the junction left unmatched. This CDR3 region has 14 residues. The V gene's germline CDR1 is SEHNR and CDR2 FQNEAQ (reference sequence). The CDR3 protein is CASSELDREGWQFF. In DNA form, the CDR3 reads TGTGCCAGCAGCGAACTCGACAGGGAAGGGTGGCAGTTCTTC.

There are many counts of this clonotype. The CDR3 reads CSVDPGPSGRGYEQYF. The CDR3 DNA reads TGCAGCGTTGACCCTGGACCTAGCGGGAGAGGGTACGAGCAGTACTTC. The genes are TRBV29-1 and TRBJ2-7, with 10 bases that match TRBD2. This CDR3 comprises 16 residues. V lost 3 bases, J lost 4 bases, and 12 bases stayed unmatched. From germline, CDR1 is SQVTM and CDR2 ANQGSEA.

The chain is built from TRBV29-1 and TRBJ2-2; D remains unclear. Germline V gene data show CDR1 as SQVTM and CDR2 as ANQGSEA. With 4 bases removed from V and 6 bases from J, the gap between germline ends came to 9 bases. The CDR3 loop spans 12 amino acids. The CDR3 spells CSVGWRAGELFF. The CDR3 nucleotides read TGCAGCGTTGGGTGGCGCGCCGGGGAGCTGTTTTTT.

This clonotype was counted many times. The chain uses TRBV25-1 and TRBJ1-1; D gene unclear. The germline CDR1 and CDR2 sequences are MGHDK and SYGVNS. The CDR3 totals 15 residues. Trimming took off 2 bases at V and 2 bases at J, with 12 bases between the two ends. The CDR3 loop is CASSELGALNTEAFF. DNA for the CDR3: TGTGCCAGCAGTGAACTCGGTGCCTTAAACACTGAAGCTTTCTTT.

This clonotype occurred many times. The genes are TRBV20-1 and TRBJ2-2; D uncertain. V dropped 2 bases and J dropped 5 bases, with 15 bases sitting between them. From germline, CDR1 is DFQATT and CDR2 SNEGSKA (reference sequence). This CDR3 contains 15 residues. The CDR3 loop is CSARPTSIWTGELFF. The DNA of the CDR3 is TGCAGTGCTAGACCTACGAGTATTTGGACCGGGGAGCTGTTTTTT.

Here the CDR3 reads CASNRAGQNIQYF. CDR3 bases: TGTGCCAGCAACCGGGCGGGTCAGAACATTCAGTACTTC. The genes are TRBV7-3 and TRBJ2-4; a weak D match, TRBD2 (5 bases). Trimming shortened V by 7 bases and J by 7 bases, and 14 bases separated the two germline ends. The germline CDR1 and CDR2 sequences are SGHTA and FQGTGA. The CDR3 contains 13 residues.

In its sample, this clonotype was seen a few times. The gene calls are TRBV7-3 and TRBJ2-1, with D perhaps TRBD1 or TRBD2 (5 bases each). Germline-derived CDR1 and CDR2 are SGHTA and FQGTGA. V was clipped by 1 base and J by 7 bases, with 5 bases between them. This CDR3 contains 12 residues. CDR3 sequence (DNA): TGTGCCAGCAGCTTAAGGGGGAATGAGCAGTTCTTC. This translates into CASSLRGNEQFF.

The sample holds many counts of this clonotype. The J gene is TRBJ2-1, the V gene TRBV28; D assignment may be TRBD1 or TRBD2 (5 bases each). This CDR3 has 15 residues. Germline loops: CDR1 MDHEN, CDR2 SYDVKM. Between the trimmed V and J ends, which lost 7 bases and 0 bases, there was a span of 13 bases. The CDR3 sequence: CASINHGGSYNEQFF. The DNA of the CDR3 is TGTGCCAGCATTAATCATGGGGGCTCCTACAATGAGCAGTTCTTC.

Concerning this clonotype: Just one base apart from a much larger clone, this may be a read error. V is TRBV15 and J is TRBJ2-2; D remains unclear. This CDR3 has 14 amino acids. The V gene's germline CDR1 is LNHNV and CDR2 YYDKDF (reference sequence). V dropped 0 bases and J dropped 9 bases, with 11 bases sitting between them. The CDR3, as DNA: TGTGCCACCAGCAGAGATAGTAGTACCAGGGAGCTGTTTTTT. Translation gives CATSRDSSTRELFF.

V gene TRBV29-1 combines with J gene TRBJ2-3; perhaps TRBD2 as D (6 bases). Per the germline V gene, CDR1 is SQVTM and CDR2 is ANQGSEA. CDR3 length: 13 amino acids. V was trimmed by 6 bases and J by 6 bases, leaving 16 bases between them. CDR3 sequence (DNA): TGCAGCGTGGACCTACGGGGGTCCGATACGCAGTATTTT. Protein product: CSVDLRGSDTQYF.

The J gene is TRBJ1-5, the V gene TRBV7-2; D is ambiguous. The germline V and J ends were trimmed by 6 bases and 3 bases, with 9 bases remaining between them. The V gene's germline CDR1 is SGHTA and CDR2 FQGNSA. The CDR3 is 13 residues long. The CDR3 is CASRPDTNQPQHF. For the CDR3, the DNA is TGTGCCAGCAGACCAGACACCAATCAGCCCCAGCATTTT.

This clonotype was found a few times. V is TRBV7-9 and J is TRBJ2-7, with TRBD2 identical over 7 bases. CDR1 is SEHNR and CDR2 is FQNEAQ in the germline V gene (reference sequence). The CDR3 spans 17 residues. The junction had 16 bases not matched to a gene; V was cut back by 4 bases and J by 4 bases. CDR3: CASSSGRGEGSLYEQYF. CDR3 nucleotides: TGTGCCAGCAGCTCAGGGAGGGGAGAGGGGAGCCTTTACGAGCAGTACTTC.

Ten or more counts support this clonotype. This chain joins TRBV15 and TRBJ2-1; D gene unclear. Germline V CDR1 and CDR2: LNHNV, YYDKDF (reference sequence). This CDR3 is 12 amino acids long. Trimming stripped 6 bases from V and 3 bases from J, with 6 bases between. The CDR3 nucleotides are TGTGCCACCAGTGGCGTCTACAATGAGCAGTTCTTC. The encoded protein is CATSGVYNEQFF.

This clonotype was observed at least ten times. The chain recombines TRBV5-1 with TRBJ2-1; D might be TRBD1 (7 bases). V was clipped by 3 bases and J by 7 bases, with 20 bases between them. The CDR3 spans 16 residues. CDR1 SGHRS and CDR2 YFSETQ come from the germline V gene. CDR3 residues: CASSWGDNSRGNEQFF. CDR3 coding DNA: TGCGCCAGCAGCTGGGGGGACAACAGCAGGGGGAATGAGCAGTTCTTC.

This rearrangement joins TRBV5-1 to TRBJ1-1; the D is unclear. CDR3 size: 13 residues. Trimming removed 0 bases at V and 5 bases at J, with 8 bases between. Germline-derived CDR1 and CDR2 are SGHRS and YFSETQ. CDR3 nucleotides: TGCGCCAGCAGCTTGGAAGGAGGGACTGAAGCTTTCTTT. Translating it yields CASSLEGGTEAFF.